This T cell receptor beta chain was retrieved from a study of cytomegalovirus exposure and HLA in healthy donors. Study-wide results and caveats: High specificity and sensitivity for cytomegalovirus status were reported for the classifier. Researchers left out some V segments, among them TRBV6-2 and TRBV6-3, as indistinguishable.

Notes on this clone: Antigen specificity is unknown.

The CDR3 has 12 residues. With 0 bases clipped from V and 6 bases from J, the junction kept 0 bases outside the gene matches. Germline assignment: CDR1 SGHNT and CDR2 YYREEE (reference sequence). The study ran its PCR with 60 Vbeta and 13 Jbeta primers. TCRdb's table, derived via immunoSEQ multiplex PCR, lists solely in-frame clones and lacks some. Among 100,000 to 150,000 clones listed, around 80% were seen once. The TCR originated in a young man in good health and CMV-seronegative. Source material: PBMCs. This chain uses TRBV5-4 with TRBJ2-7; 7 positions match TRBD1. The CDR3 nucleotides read TGTGCCAGCAGCTTGGACAGGGGCGAGCAGTACTTC. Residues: CASSLDRGEQYF.